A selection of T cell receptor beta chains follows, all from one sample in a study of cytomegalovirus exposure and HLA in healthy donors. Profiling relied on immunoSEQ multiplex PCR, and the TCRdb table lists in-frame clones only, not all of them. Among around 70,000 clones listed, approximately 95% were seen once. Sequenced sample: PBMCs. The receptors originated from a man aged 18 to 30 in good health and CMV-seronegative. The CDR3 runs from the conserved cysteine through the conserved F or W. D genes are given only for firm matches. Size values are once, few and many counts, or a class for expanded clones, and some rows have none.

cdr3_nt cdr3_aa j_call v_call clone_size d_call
TGTGCCAGCAGTGAAACGGGTTACGGAAACCCGTATGGCTACACCTTC CASSETGYGNPYGYTF TRBJ1-2 TRBV25-1 NA NA
TGTGCCACCAGCACTGAAGGAGGGGCTCGAGAGACCCAGTACTTC CATSTEGGARETQYF TRBJ2-5 TRBV15 NA NA
TGCGCCAGCAGTGAGTCACTAGGGGGCTCCTACGAGCAGTACTTC CASSESLGGSYEQYF TRBJ2-7 TRBV10-1 NA NA
TGTGCCAGTAGTACCGCCGGGACAGGGACTGAAGCTTTCTTT CASSTAGTGTEAFF TRBJ1-1 TRBV19 NA TRBD1
TGTGCCAGCTCAGACAGGGTACGGGATGAAGCTTTCTTT CASSDRVRDEAFF TRBJ1-1 TRBV6-6 NA TRBD1
TGCGCCAGCAGCTTAGTCCAGGGGTTGGGGGACACTGAAGCTTTCTTT CASSLVQGLGDTEAFF TRBJ1-1 TRBV5-1 NA NA
TGTGCCAGCAGCTTGAGAGGGGGCACTGAAGCTTTCTTT CASSLRGGTEAFF TRBJ1-1 TRBV5-4 NA NA
TGTGCCAGCAGTGCATTGTACAGCAATGACAAGCCCCAGCATTTT CASSALYSNDKPQHF TRBJ1-5 TRBV2 NA NA
TGTGCCAGCAGTTTATCGTCAGGTGAAGGCTACACCTTC CASSLSSGEGYTF TRBJ1-2 TRBV27 NA NA
TGTGCCAGCAATGAGGGGGGGACAGGGGGATACAATGAGCAGTTCTTC CASNEGGTGGYNEQFF TRBJ2-1 TRBV25-1 NA TRBD1
TGTGCCAGCAGTTTATACCGGGAGAATCAGCCCCAGCATTTT CASSLYRENQPQHF TRBJ1-5 TRBV28 NA NA
TGTGCCTGCTCCAGGGGGTCGGGGTACGAGCAGTACTTC CACSRGSGYEQYF TRBJ2-7 TRBV30 NA TRBD1
TGTGCCAGCAGCCCGCCGGGGAGGGGGGGCACTGAAGCTTTCTTT CASSPPGRGGTEAFF TRBJ1-1 TRBV28 NA NA
TGCGCCAGCAGCTTGGTTCTGGGAAACACCATATATTTT CASSLVLGNTIYF TRBJ1-3 TRBV5-1 NA NA
TGTGCCAGCAGTTTAGGGACAGGGGGCTATCAGCCCCAGCATTTT CASSLGTGGYQPQHF TRBJ1-5 TRBV28 NA TRBD1
TGTGCCAGCAGCTTGGTAACAGGGGAGTCCTACGAGCAGTACTTC CASSLVTGESYEQYF TRBJ2-7 TRBV5-8 NA TRBD1
TGTGCCAGCAGTTTTCCCAGGGGGAATGAGCAGTTCTTC CASSFPRGNEQFF TRBJ2-1 TRBV6-6 NA TRBD1
TGTGCCAGCAGCGGGACAGCCTCTGGAAACACCATATATTTT CASSGTASGNTIYF TRBJ1-3 TRBV6-6 NA TRBD1
TGTGCCAGCAACCATGAGTTCTACGAGCAGTACTTC CASNHEFYEQYF TRBJ2-7 TRBV6-1 NA NA
TGTGCCAGCAGCTCCTACGGGGACACTGAAGCTTTCTTT CASSSYGDTEAFF TRBJ1-1 TRBV7-3 NA NA
TGTGCCAGCTCACTTTACGACAGGTCCCACAATGAGCAGTTCTTC CASSLYDRSHNEQFF TRBJ2-1 TRBV18 NA NA
TGTGCCAGCAGCCAAGATGAACAGGGGTTGAACACTGAAGCTTTCTTT CASSQDEQGLNTEAFF TRBJ1-1 TRBV4-2 NA TRBD1
TGTGCCAGCAGCCGGGGGACAGGACACGGCAATGAGCAGTTCTTC CASSRGTGHGNEQFF TRBJ2-1 TRBV27 once TRBD1
TGTGCCAGCAGTGTCCCCGGGACAGGACATGGCTACACCTTC CASSVPGTGHGYTF TRBJ1-2 TRBV6-1 NA TRBD1
TGCGCCAGCAGCCAAGATACCGGGAGCGGCTACCCCTACGAGCAGTACTTC CASSQDTGSGYPYEQYF TRBJ2-7 TRBV4-1 few NA
TGTGCCAGCAGTTTATTCAGGGTTCAGAACAATGAGCAGTTCTTC CASSLFRVQNNEQFF TRBJ2-1 TRBV28 NA NA
TGTGCCATCAGTGACGGAGGATTTGGAAACACCATATATTTT CAISDGGFGNTIYF TRBJ1-3 TRBV10-3 NA NA
TGTGCCACCAGCCTCAATCAGGGTTACGAGCAGTACTTC CATSLNQGYEQYF TRBJ2-7 TRBV15 NA NA
TGCGCCAGCAGCCAAGATGGCCGTACTGAAGCTTTCTTT CASSQDGRTEAFF TRBJ1-1 TRBV4-3 once NA
TGTGCCAGCAGTGAAAGTACAGGGCGAACACCCCTCCACTTT CASSESTGRTPLHF TRBJ1-6 TRBV6-1 NA NA
TGTGCCAGCGGCCTGGGACAGCCACAGCCCCAGCATTTT CASGLGQPQPQHF TRBJ1-5 TRBV2 NA TRBD1
TGTGCCAGTAGTATAGGGGACAGATACAATGAGCAGTTCTTC CASSIGDRYNEQFF TRBJ2-1 TRBV19 NA TRBD1
TGTGCCAGCAGTTTAAGGCCCCCGGTGGGTGGCGGGGCAGATACGCAGTATTTT CASSLRPPVGGGADTQYF TRBJ2-3 TRBV27 NA NA
TGCGCCAGCAGCCAAGGAGATGTGTACAATGAGCAGTTCTTC CASSQGDVYNEQFF TRBJ2-1 TRBV4-3 NA NA
TGTGCCAGCAGCCTCAAGGGACAGGGGGCTTTAGATACTGAAGCTTTCTTT CASSLKGQGALDTEAFF TRBJ1-1 TRBV7-8 NA TRBD1
TGCGCCAGCAGGGGAGGGAACACAGATACGCAGTATTTT CASRGGNTDTQYF TRBJ2-3 TRBV10-2 NA TRBD2
TGTGCCAGCTCACCACCGGCAGGGGCGGGTGAGCAGTTCTTC CASSPPAGAGEQFF TRBJ2-1 TRBV18 NA NA
TGTGCCAGCAGGGACTACTACATGAACAATGAGCAGTTCTTC CASRDYYMNNEQFF TRBJ2-1 TRBV6-1 NA NA
TGTGCCAGTAGTGTTCCAGGGTTGGTCGCTTTCTTT CASSVPGLVAFF TRBJ1-1 TRBV19 NA NA
TGTGCCAGCACCCCACTAGCGGGGGGGCCGTTGGCAGATACGCAGTATTTT CASTPLAGGPLADTQYF TRBJ2-3 TRBV2 NA TRBD2
TGTGCCTCATGGGGGGAAACTGGAAACACCATATATTTT CASWGETGNTIYF TRBJ1-3 TRBV30 NA NA
TGTGCCAGCAGTGAAGGGGCCAGCTGGTCACCCCTCCACTTT CASSEGASWSPLHF TRBJ1-6 TRBV6-1 NA NA
TGTGCCAGCAGCGCAGGACTAGCGGGGGGAAAATCCCACGAGCAGTACTTC CASSAGLAGGKSHEQYF TRBJ2-7 TRBV9 NA TRBD2